The 22 T cell receptor beta chains below come from one sample, sequenced in a study of OX40 agonist ivuxolimab in advanced cancers. The method was immunoSEQ multiplex PCR; TCRdb's version includes in-frame clones alone and lacks a portion of them. The data show about 19,000 clones, about 83% seen once. The sample in question was CD4+ or CD8+ T cells sorted from blood, obtained in a trial of the OX40 agonist ivuxolimab. The receptors stem from an adult with an advanced solid tumor such as melanoma, head and neck, liver or kidney cancer.

The chain recombines TRBV7-2 with TRBJ2-1; no definite D call. V was trimmed by 1 base and J by 2 bases, leaving 9 bases between them. The germline V gene encodes CDR1 SGHTA and CDR2 FQGNSA. CDR3 length: 15 amino acids. CDR3 in amino acids: CASSLVLLAYNEQFF. The CDR3, as DNA: TGTGCCAGCAGCTTAGTCCTCCTGGCCTACAATGAGCAGTTCTTC.

The chain uses TRBV4-2 and TRBJ2-2; D remains unclear. The CDR3 sequence is 11 residues long. V lost 4 bases to trimming and J lost 6 bases, with 3 bases between them. Germline lookup yields CDR1 LGHNA and CDR2 YNFKEQ. CDR3 bases: TGTGCCAGCAGCCCTCCCGGGGAGCTGTTTTTT. This encodes CASSPPGELFF.

The V call is TRBV7-9, the J call TRBJ2-4, with D tentatively TRBD2 (5 bases). V was pared by 1 base and J by 0 bases, with 10 bases between. The CDR3 is made up of 16 amino acids. Germline CDR1 is SEHNR and CDR2 is FQNEAQ (reference sequence). The CDR3 spells CASSLVGRLAKNIQYF. The CDR3 DNA reads as TGTGCCAGCAGCTTAGTTGGGAGATTAGCCAAAAACATTCAGTACTTC.

This sequence joins TRBV30 and TRBJ1-5; 7 nucleotides agree with TRBD1. This CDR3 contains 13 residues. CDR1 is GTSNPN and CDR2 is SVGIG in the germline V gene (reference sequence). V was clipped by 0 bases and J by 6 bases; unmatched bases: 2. CDR3 DNA: TGTGCCTGGAGTGTGGAGGGGGCTCAGCCCCAGCATTTT. Translation: CAWSVEGAQPQHF.

This rearrangement joins TRBV7-8 to TRBJ2-7; 7 bases map to TRBD2. Germline V gives CDR1 SGHVS, CDR2 FQNEAQ. Unmatched junction bases numbered 6, after V lost 4 bases and J lost 0 bases. The CDR3 spans 15 residues. As DNA, the CDR3 is TGTGCCAGCAGCTCCCCTAGCGGAAACTCCTACGAGCAGTACTTC. Residues: CASSSPSGNSYEQYF.

The chain links TRBV7-8 to TRBJ2-5; TRBD2 matches at 7 bases. The CDR3 length is 17 residues. The J segment lost 1 base and the V segment lost 1 base, leaving 9 bases of the junction unmatched. Germline V CDR1 and CDR2: SGHVS, FQNEAQ. Here the CDR3 DNA reads TGTGCCAGCAGCTTAGTAGTCGCGGGAGCTCCCCAAGAGACCCAGTACTTC. It is translated as CASSLVVAGAPQETQYF.

In DNA form, the CDR3 reads TGTGCCAGCAGCTTAAGGCAGTTCCAAGAGACCCAGTACTTC. Translating it yields CASSLRQFQETQYF. The J gene is TRBJ2-5, the V gene TRBV7-9, with D hard to call. CDR1 and CDR2 from the germline V gene are SEHNR and FQNEAQ (reference sequence). This CDR3 region has 14 residues. Deletions cut 2 bases from V and 1 base from J, with 8 bases between.

The chain uses TRBV5-4 and TRBJ2-5; maybe TRBD2 (6 bases). CDR3 size: 14 residues. CDR1 is SGHNT, CDR2 YYREEE, per germline (reference sequence). V lost 6 bases to trimming and J lost 2 bases, with 14 bases between them. For the CDR3, the DNA is TGTGCCAGCACCGGGGACGGGAGACAAGAGACCCAGTACTTC. It is translated as CASTGDGRQETQYF.

V usage is TRBV7-8 and J usage is TRBJ2-4, with D perhaps TRBD2 (6 bases). This CDR3 comprises 15 residues. The germline CDR1 and CDR2 sequences are SGHVS and FQNEAQ. V was pared by 3 bases and J by 6 bases, with 15 bases between. The CDR3 DNA sequence: TGTGCCAGCAGCTTTAAAACCACTAGCCCAAACATTCAGTACTTC. Translated, it gives CASSFKTTSPNIQYF.

The chain employs TRBV10-2 and TRBJ2-3, with 8 bases that match TRBD2. Losses at the gene ends were 0 bases for V and 6 bases for J; bases not matched to a gene: 20. There are 20 residues in the CDR3. Germline V CDR1 and CDR2: WSHSY, SAAADI. The CDR3: CASSESWGELADPNRDTQYF. The CDR3 DNA follows: TGCGCCAGCAGTGAGTCGTGGGGGGAACTAGCGGACCCCAATAGGGATACGCAGTATTTT.

The chain combines TRBV29-1 with TRBJ1-1, with D possibly TRBD1 on 6 matching bases. There are 15 residues in the CDR3. Germline assignment: CDR1 SQVTM and CDR2 ANQGSEA. Between the trimmed V and J ends, which lost 6 bases and 0 bases, there was a span of 17 bases. The CDR3 DNA sequence: TGCAGCGTCATGGGGGCGGATGGATTGAACACTGAAGCTTTCTTT. This sequence encodes CSVMGADGLNTEAFF.

The rearrangement uses TRBV28 and TRBJ1-2, with D hard to call. The V and J ends lost 2 bases and 7 bases respectively, with 17 bases between them. CDR3 length: 15 residues. CDR1 is MDHEN, CDR2 SYDVKM, per germline. As DNA, the CDR3 is TGTGCCAGCAGTTTACAGCCTGGTCTACGGGGTGGCTACACCTTC. It encodes CASSLQPGLRGGYTF.

The chain recombines TRBV6-6 with TRBJ2-5; unclear D gene. CDR1 is MNHNY and CDR2 is SVGAGI in the germline V gene (reference sequence). Trimming took off 5 bases at V and 3 bases at J, with 10 bases between the two ends. This CDR3 is built from 13 residues. This CDR3 reads CASSPPGEETQYF. The CDR3 nucleotides read TGTGCCAGCAGTCCCCCTGGGGAAGAGACCCAGTACTTC.

V is TRBV7-8 and J is TRBJ2-7; D not certain. The V gene's germline CDR1 is SGHVS and CDR2 FQNEAQ. The CDR3 contains 15 residues. With 8 bases removed from V and 1 base from J, the gap between germline ends came to 18 bases. CDR3 nucleotide sequence: TGTGCCAGCTCAGACGGATCCCGTGGGTCCTACGAGCAGTACTTC. This codes for CASSDGSRGSYEQYF.

The chain recombines TRBV27 with TRBJ2-7, with D perhaps matching TRBD1 (5 bases). CDR1 is MNHEY, CDR2 SMNVEV, per germline (reference sequence). Trimming stripped 5 bases from V and 3 bases from J, with 11 bases between. CDR3 length: 13 residues. CDR3 coding DNA: TGTGCCAGCAGTGAGTTTAGGGGCTACGAGCAGTACTTC. This translates into CASSEFRGYEQYF.

This clone was seen a handful of times. The chain links TRBV6-1 to TRBJ1-2, with D tentatively TRBD1 (5 bases). The CDR3 spans 15 residues. V was cut by 3 bases and J by 5 bases, with 16 bases left in between. CDR1 is MNHNS and CDR2 is SASEGT in the germline V gene. The CDR3 sequence is CASSDLGTAMYGYTF. The CDR3 region has the DNA TGTGCCAGCAGTGACCTAGGGACGGCTATGTATGGCTACACCTTC.

This clone was seen just once. This sequence joins TRBV28 and TRBJ2-5, with TRBD2 matching over 8 bases. V lost 2 bases, J lost 5 bases, and 1 base stayed unmatched. This CDR3 has 13 amino acids. Germline V lookup: CDR1 MDHEN, CDR2 SYDVKM. The CDR3 DNA sequence: TGTGCCAGCAGTTTACGGGGGGGGGAGACCCAGTACTTC. Translated, it gives CASSLRGGETQYF.

In this sample, this clone turned up once. The chain uses TRBV6-5 and TRBJ2-1; D is possibly TRBD1 or TRBD2 (5 bases each). Trimming shortened V by 2 bases and J by 7 bases, and 9 bases separated the two germline ends. The CDR3 length is 13 residues. The V gene's germline CDR1 is MNHEY and CDR2 SVGAGI. Here the CDR3 reads CASSYGRENEQFF. CDR3 nucleotides: TGTGCCAGCAGTTACGGCAGGGAGAATGAGCAGTTCTTC.

The rearrangement links TRBV6-1 to TRBJ1-2; 10 bases agree with TRBD1. There are 14 residues in the CDR3. V was pared by 6 bases and J by 5 bases, with 6 bases of the junction left unmatched. In germline, CDR1 is MNHNS, CDR2 SASEGT. The CDR3 sequence is CASSPTGGGYGYTF. The CDR3 DNA sequence: TGTGCCAGCAGCCCGACAGGGGGCGGTTATGGCTACACCTTC.

This clone was picked up one time. The CDR3 nucleotides are TGTGCCAGCAGCGCAGGGAGTCAGCCCCAGCATTTT. Protein sequence: CASSAGSQPQHF. This chain connects TRBV5-5 to TRBJ1-5; possibly TRBD1 for D (5 bases). V lost 4 bases and J 6 bases, leaving 8 bases between the germline ends. Germline-derived CDR1 and CDR2 are SGHKS and YYEKEE (reference sequence). The CDR3 is 12 residues long.

Details on this clone: The junction does not match germline at one end; this may be a read error. This chain connects TRBV15 to TRBJ2-3; either TRBD1 or TRBD2 may supply D (5 bases each). The CDR3 length is 15 residues. Germline CDR1 and CDR2: LNHNV and YYDKDF (reference sequence). The CDR3 here is CVTSRGTPSTSTQYF. CDR3 DNA: TGTGTCACCAGCAGAGGGACCCCCAGCACGAGCACGCAGTATTTT.

The chain carries TRBV21-1 and TRBJ2-3; the D call of TRBD2 is as the table states it, not checked on the DNA. TRBV21-1 is noted as a pseudogene. There are 16 residues in the CDR3. CDR3 amino acids: CASSTRRSASLLTQYF. The CDR3 DNA is TGTGCCAGCAGCACCCGGAGGAGCGCGAGCCTTCTTACGCAGTATTTT.